These 25 T cell receptor beta chains originate from one sample sequenced in a study of blood T cell repertoires in COVID-19. Clones were read by immunoSEQ multiplex PCR, and TCRdb kept only the in-frame ones, dropping some. The table has under 75,000 clones, over 75% seen once. Sequencing was done on a sample of peripheral blood. Every receptor here comes from a man aged 60-69 years with acute or convalescent COVID-19.

This sequence joins TRBV5-1 and TRBJ2-5; TRBD2 might be the D (5 bases). This CDR3 is 14 amino acids long. In germline, CDR1 is SGHRS, CDR2 YFSETQ. Trimming removed 1 base from V and 2 bases from J, with 9 bases in between. The CDR3 DNA reads TGCGCCAGCAGCTTGAGACTACCACAAGAGACCCAGTACTTC. It encodes CASSLRLPQETQYF.

This chain links TRBV5-1 with TRBJ2-3; D is possibly TRBD2 (6 bases). Germline CDR1 is SGHRS and CDR2 is YFSETQ. The CDR3 has 14 residues. Trimming left V 4 bases short and J 2 bases short, with 11 bases between. In DNA, the CDR3 is TGCGCCAGCAGCGGCGGGACTTTCACAGATACGCAGTATTTT. This sequence encodes CASSGGTFTDTQYF.

The sample holds a few counts of this clone. J is TRBJ2-7 and V is TRBV5-6, with 12 bases fitting TRBD2. CDR1 is SGHDT, CDR2 YYEEEE, per germline. The CDR3 is 15 amino acids. V lost 3 bases, J lost 2 bases, and 3 bases stayed unmatched. The CDR3 protein is CASSSLAGGPYEQYF. CDR3 DNA: TGTGCCAGCAGCTCACTAGCGGGGGGCCCCTACGAGCAGTACTTC.

This chain uses TRBV11-2 with TRBJ1-1; 8 positions agree with TRBD1. V lost 5 bases and J lost 0; bases outside the gene matches: 5. Looked up from germline, CDR1 is SGHAT and CDR2 is FQNNGV. This CDR3 region has 15 residues. CDR3: CASSGTGGMNTEAFF. CDR3 bases: TGTGCCAGCAGCGGGACAGGTGGGATGAACACTGAAGCTTTCTTT.

The chain uses TRBV7-2 and TRBJ2-6, with a possible D match to TRBD1 (5 bases). The V gene lost 4 bases and the J gene lost 2 bases, with 12 bases spanning the gap. Germline CDR1 reads SGHTA; CDR2 reads FQGNSA. The CDR3 consists of 16 residues. CDR3 bases: TGTGCCAGCAGCTATTACGCAGGGACTGGGGCCAACGTCCTGACTTTC. This codes for CASSYYAGTGANVLTF. Looking up the rest from reference TRBV7-2 and TRBJ2-6 gives the full variable domain: GAGVSQSPSNKVTEKGKDVELRCDPISGHTALYWYRQSLGQGLEFLIYFQGNSAPDKSGLPSDRFSAERTGGSVSTLTIQRTQQEDSAVYLCASSYYAGTGANVLTFGAGSRLTVL.

V is TRBV19 and J is TRBJ2-7; TRBD1 matches 10 bases. Germline CDR1 LNHDA, CDR2 SQIVND (reference sequence). This CDR3 is built from 15 residues. V shed 4 bases and J 1 base; nucleotides not matched to a gene: 4. CDR3 DNA: TGTGCCAGTAGTACCGACAGGGGGCCTTCCTACGAGCAGTACTTC. This sequence encodes CASSTDRGPSYEQYF.

The V call is TRBV2, the J call TRBJ2-4, with a possible D match to TRBD1 (6 bases). CDR1 SNHLY and CDR2 FYNNEI come from the germline V gene. CDR3 size: 18 residues. Trimming removed 5 bases at V and 0 bases at J, with 20 bases between. The chain's CDR3 is CASSMPGHQLLAKNIQYF. CDR3 DNA sequence: TGTGCCAGCAGTATGCCGGGACACCAGCTTCTAGCCAAAAACATTCAGTACTTC.

CDR3 loop: CASSLKGGASYGYTF. The CDR3 bases are TGTGCCAGCAGTTTAAAAGGGGGCGCAAGCTATGGCTACACCTTC. V and J are TRBV27 and TRBJ1-2, with 7 bases matching TRBD1. This CDR3 has 15 residues. Germline V CDR1 and CDR2: MNHEY, SMNVEV (reference sequence). Trimming took 2 bases from V and 4 from J; bases not matched to a gene: 7.

This clone was seen only a few times. V and J are TRBV5-1 and TRBJ1-1, with no clear D. Germline V lookup: CDR1 SGHRS, CDR2 YFSETQ. V gave up 0 bases and J gave up 0 bases, with 6 bases separating them. This CDR3 has 14 residues. Here the CDR3 reads CASSLDSMNTEAFF. CDR3 coding DNA: TGCGCCAGCAGCTTGGACAGTATGAACACTGAAGCTTTCTTT. Variable domain in full (rest from reference TRBV5-1 and TRBJ1-1): KAGVTQTPRYLIKTRGQQVTLSCSPISGHRSVSWYQQTPGQGLQFLFEYFSETQRNKGNFPGRFSGRQFSNSRSEMNVSTLELGDSALYLCASSLDSMNTEAFFGQGTRLTVV.

This clone was seen a few times. This chain joins TRBV19 and TRBJ2-7; 8 nucleotides line up with TRBD1. In germline, CDR1 is LNHDA, CDR2 SQIVND (reference sequence). The ends lost 4 bases at V and 1 base at J; junction bases unmatched: 6. The CDR3 length is 15 residues. The CDR3 DNA sequence: TGTGCCAGTAGTACTAACAGGGGGATTTCCTACGAGCAGTACTTC. Its protein is CASSTNRGISYEQYF.

The rearrangement links TRBV3-1 (or the pseudogene TRBV3-2) to TRBJ1-4; 9 bases are shared with TRBD1. V lost 6 bases and J lost 7; bases outside the gene matches: 6. The CDR3 length is 14 residues. Germline V gene lookup returns CDR1 LGHDT and CDR2 YNNKEL (reference sequence). As DNA, the CDR3 is TGTGCCAGCAGTTTACAGGGGGCAGGTGAAAAACTGTTTTTT. This encodes CASSLQGAGEKLFF.

The rearrangement uses TRBV20-1 and TRBJ1-1; D unclear. The germline CDR1 and CDR2 sequences are DFQATT and SNEGSKA (reference sequence). Trimming left V 3 bases short and J 10 bases short, with 18 bases between. The CDR3 loop spans 13 amino acids. The CDR3 bases are TGCAGTGCTAGTGGTAAGGATGGCAGAGGAGCTTTCTTT. Translating it yields CSASGKDGRGAFF.

This clone has a handful of counts. The rearrangement uses TRBV28 and TRBJ2-1; 11 bases fit TRBD2. Germline V gene lookup returns CDR1 MDHEN and CDR2 SYDVKM. The V segment lost 1 base and the J segment 6 bases; nucleotides outside the gene matches: 5. The CDR3 is 16 amino acids. CDR3 amino acids: CASSLFLAGGGNEQFF. DNA of the CDR3: TGTGCCAGCAGTTTATTTCTAGCGGGGGGTGGCAATGAGCAGTTCTTC.

The genes are TRBV7-8 and TRBJ1-5; maybe TRBD1 (6 bases). Trimming took off 5 bases at V and 3 bases at J, with 17 bases between the two ends. CDR3 length equals 16 residues. Germline lookup yields CDR1 SGHVS and CDR2 FQNEAQ. The CDR3 region has the DNA TGTGCCAGCAGCGATTTGGGCAGGGGCGCCAATCAGCCCCAGCATTTT. Translated, it gives CASSDLGRGANQPQHF.

The rearrangement uses TRBV25-1 and TRBJ2-3; 10 bases agree with TRBD1. The CDR3 sequence is 16 residues long. Per the germline V gene, CDR1 is MGHDK and CDR2 is SYGVNS. After removal of 4 bases from V and 3 bases from J, the junction contained 7 bases not matched to a gene. The DNA of the CDR3 is TGTGCCAGCAGTGGCGTCCGGGACAGGGGTACAGATACGCAGTATTTT. The encoded protein is CASSGVRDRGTDTQYF.

The chain is built from TRBV20-1 and TRBJ2-7; D call uncertain. CDR1 DFQATT and CDR2 SNEGSKA come from the germline V gene (reference sequence). There are 10 residues in the CDR3. The V end was cut by 6 bases, the J end by 2 bases, with 5 bases between. The CDR3 bases are TGCAGTGCGGGCGCCTACGAGCAGTACTTC. Protein sequence: CSAGAYEQYF.

This chain uses TRBV19 with TRBJ2-5; the match to TRBD1 covers 10 bases. The CDR3 totals 17 residues. V was pared by 5 bases and J by 7 bases, with 16 bases of the junction left unmatched. CDR1 and CDR2 (germline): LNHDA, SQIVND (reference sequence). CDR3 loop: CASSRFAGQGEGGTQYF. CDR3 DNA: TGTGCCAGTAGTCGCTTCGCCGGACAGGGGGAAGGAGGGACCCAGTACTTC.

This chain links TRBV7-9 with TRBJ2-3, with TRBD1 matching over 8 bases. The V segment lost 5 bases and the J segment 0 bases; nucleotides outside the gene matches: 4. The CDR3 runs 15 residues. Germline assignment: CDR1 SEHNR and CDR2 FQNEAQ (reference sequence). DNA for the CDR3: TGTGCCAGCAGCGCGGGACAGGCTAGCACAGATACGCAGTATTTT. This translates into CASSAGQASTDTQYF.

This clone was seen more than once but under ten times. This chain connects TRBV28 to TRBJ2-2; TRBD2 might be the D (7 bases). Germline CDR1 reads MDHEN; CDR2 reads SYDVKM. The CDR3 extends over 14 amino acids. The V end was cut by 6 bases, the J end by 3 bases, with 11 bases between. As DNA, the CDR3 is TGTGCCAGCAGGGGGGGGCCAGACACCGGGGAGCTGTTTTTT. Amino acid sequence: CASRGGPDTGELFF. Full variable domain (remainder filled in from reference TRBV28 and TRBJ2-2): DVKVTQSSRYLVKRTGEKVFLECVQDMDHENMFWYRQDPGLGLRLIYFSYDVKMKEKGDIPEGYSVSREKKERFSLILESASTNQTSMYLCASRGGPDTGELFFGEGSRLTVL.

V gene TRBV2 combines with J gene TRBJ2-4; 9 bases are shared with TRBD2. The junction had 11 bases not matched to a gene; V was cut back by 8 bases and J by 6 bases. CDR1 is SNHLY and CDR2 is FYNNEI in the germline V gene. This CDR3 is built from 15 residues. The CDR3 DNA reads as TGTGCCAGCGCGGGGGGGGGCGCATTGGGAAACATTCAGTACTTC. Translating gives CASAGGGALGNIQYF.

This chain joins TRBV7-8 and TRBJ1-3, with 7 positions matching TRBD1. In germline, CDR1 is SGHVS, CDR2 FQNEAQ. V trimming: 2 bases; J trimming: 6 bases; junction bases outside the gene matches: 7. The CDR3 sequence is 15 residues long. CDR3 DNA sequence: TGTGCCAGCAGCTTATCCTCAGGGGGAGAAAACACCATATATTTT. Its protein is CASSLSSGGENTIYF.

This CDR3 is CASRQGTLNTEAFF. Written as DNA, the CDR3 is TGTGCCAGCAGGCAGGGGACCTTGAACACTGAAGCTTTCTTT. V gene TRBV7-6 combines with J gene TRBJ1-1, with a weak D call TRBD1 (6 bases). There are 14 residues in the CDR3. The germline V and J ends were trimmed by 6 bases and 0 bases, with 11 bases remaining between them. Germline V gene lookup returns CDR1 SGHVS and CDR2 FNYEAQ.

This clone was detected a few times. The chain employs TRBV18 and TRBJ2-7; 12 bases line up with TRBD1. Unmatched junction bases numbered 4, after V lost 6 bases and J lost 4 bases. The CDR3 spans 14 residues. CDR1 is KGHSH, CDR2 LQKENI, per germline. CDR3 nucleotides: TGTGCCAGCTCCCCGGGACAGGGGGCTTACGAGCAGTACTTC. This codes for CASSPGQGAYEQYF.

This chain uses TRBV19 with TRBJ2-7; maybe TRBD2 (6 bases). Germline CDR1 reads LNHDA; CDR2 reads SQIVND (reference sequence). V lost 3 bases, J lost 0 bases, and 12 bases lay in between. The CDR3 has 15 amino acids. This chain's CDR3 is CASSIGRGSSYEQYF. The DNA of the CDR3 is TGTGCCAGTAGTATCGGACGGGGGAGCTCCTACGAGCAGTACTTC.

The count of this clone is one. V gene TRBV6-1 combines with J gene TRBJ2-1, with 7 bases aligning to TRBD2. The CDR3 spans 16 residues. CDR1 and CDR2 from the germline V gene are MNHNS and SASEGT. V lost 1 base and J lost 10; bases outside the gene matches: 13. As DNA, the CDR3 is TGTGCCAGCAGTGAAGGCGCGGGGGTCAACGTCAGAGAGCAGTTCTTC. It specifies CASSEGAGVNVREQFF.